What follows are 13 T cell receptor beta chains derived from one specimen sequenced in a study of OX40 agonist ivuxolimab in advanced cancers. Using immunoSEQ multiplex PCR, the repertoire was profiled, and TCRdb retains in-frame clones only, with some absent. The table includes some 130,000 clones, just over 90% detected once. Material: CD4+ or CD8+ T cells sorted from blood, obtained in a trial of the OX40 agonist ivuxolimab. Receptor source: an adult with an advanced solid tumor such as melanoma, head and neck, liver or kidney cancer.

The gene calls are TRBV15 and TRBJ2-1; D is unclear. V lost 0 bases, J lost 4 bases, and 13 bases lay in between. This CDR3 comprises 16 residues. Germline loops: CDR1 LNHNV, CDR2 YYDKDF (reference sequence). The chain's CDR3 is CATSRDPVGSYNEQFF. CDR3 DNA sequence: TGTGCCACCAGCAGAGATCCGGTAGGATCTTACAATGAGCAGTTCTTC.

The V call is TRBV7-3, the J call TRBJ1-1; D unclear. Germline CDR1 reads SGHTA; CDR2 reads FQGTGA. The CDR3 length is 16 residues. V was trimmed by 8 bases and J by 0 bases, leaving 19 bases between them. This chain's CDR3 is CASSLGQPSMNTEAFF. In DNA, the CDR3 is TGTGCCAGCTCCCTAGGGCAGCCTAGTATGAACACTGAAGCTTTCTTT.

The V call is TRBV6-5, the J call TRBJ2-3; 10 bases match TRBD1. The ends lost 6 bases at V and 2 bases at J; junction bases unmatched: 5. The CDR3 has 15 amino acids. The germline V gene has CDR1 MNHEY and CDR2 SVGAGI. CDR3 in amino acids: CASSRDRGSTDTQYF. The CDR3 nucleotides are TGTGCCAGCAGCCGGGACAGGGGCTCCACAGATACGCAGTATTTT.

The chain employs TRBV7-8 and TRBJ1-3, with 9 bases identical to TRBD1. With 3 bases clipped from V and 0 bases from J, the junction kept 6 bases outside the gene matches. This CDR3 region has 17 residues. The V gene's germline CDR1 is SGHVS and CDR2 FQNEAQ. The CDR3 nucleotides read TGTGCCAGCAGCTTTATGGGACAGGGACCCTCTGGAAACACCATATATTTT. This sequence encodes CASSFMGQGPSGNTIYF. Full variable domain (remainder filled in from reference TRBV7-8 and TRBJ1-3): GAGVSQSPRYKVAKRGQDVALRCDPISGHVSLFWYQQALGQGPEFLTYFQNEAQLDKSGLPSDRFFAERPEGSVSTLKIQRTQQEDSAVYLCASSFMGQGPSGNTIYFGEGSWLTVV.

The V gene is TRBV6-1, the J gene TRBJ1-3; D not certain. This CDR3 region has 15 residues. Germline V gene lookup returns CDR1 MNHNS and CDR2 SASEGT. Trimming removed 10 bases at V and 0 bases at J, with 16 bases between. The CDR3 coding sequence is TGTGCCACCTCGGGCGACTACTTCTCTGGAAACACCATATATTTT. Translation: CATSGDYFSGNTIYF.

V usage is TRBV12-5 and J usage is TRBJ1-2; D might be TRBD1 (5 bases). V shed 2 bases and J shed 7 bases, with 14 bases lying between them. CDR3 length: 14 amino acids. Germline V CDR1 and CDR2: LGHNT, FRNRAP. CDR3 loop: CASGLSNGGVGYTF. CDR3 nucleotides: TGTGCTAGTGGTTTGAGTAACGGAGGGGTTGGCTACACCTTC.

The chain links TRBV2 to TRBJ2-7; D uncertain. CDR1 is SNHLY and CDR2 is FYNNEI in the germline V gene. The V end was cut by 8 bases, the J end by 3 bases, with 5 bases between. This CDR3 has 10 amino acids. DNA for the CDR3: TGTGCCAGCGGGATCTACGAGCAGTACTTC. It translates to CASGIYEQYF.

The chain combines TRBV27 with TRBJ2-1, with 12 bases aligning to TRBD1. Germline V gives CDR1 MNHEY, CDR2 SMNVEV (reference sequence). The CDR3 covers 20 residues. Losses at the gene ends were 5 bases for V and 7 bases for J; bases not matched to a gene: 21. The CDR3 sequence: CASSLRPGQGARAGLNEQFF. CDR3 coding DNA: TGTGCCAGCAGTCTCCGCCCGGGACAGGGGGCGAGGGCCGGTTTGAATGAGCAGTTCTTC.

V and J are TRBV7-2 and TRBJ2-5; 9 nucleotides align to TRBD1. The DNA matches TRBJ2-7 better at its end, which makes the J call doubtful. Germline CDR1 is SGHTA and CDR2 is FQGNSA. The CDR3 is 15 residues long. The CDR3 DNA reads TGTGCCAGCAGTCCGTCGGGACAGGGATCCTACGAGCAGTACTTC. Translated: CASSPSGQGSYEQYF.

This clone appeared once. This sequence joins TRBV7-3 and TRBJ2-2; TRBD2 matches 8 bases. Germline values: CDR1 SGHTA, CDR2 FQGTGA. V shed 6 bases and J 4 bases; nucleotides not matched to a gene: 4. The CDR3 consists of 14 residues. The CDR3 sequence is CASRPGGVTGELFF. DNA of the CDR3: TGTGCCAGCAGACCCGGGGGGGTCACCGGGGAGCTGTTTTTT.

J is TRBJ1-6 and V is TRBV28; D remains ambiguous. Germline lookup yields CDR1 MDHEN and CDR2 SYDVKM. Trimming shortened V by 0 bases and J by 13 bases, and 10 bases separated the two germline ends. The length of the CDR3 is 13 residues. The CDR3 protein is CASSLWVSLPLHF. CDR3 bases: TGTGCCAGCAGTTTATGGGTCTCCCTCCCCCTCCACTTT.

The chain joins TRBV28 to TRBJ1-2; TRBD1 might be the D (5 bases). The V end was cut by 4 bases, the J end by 8 bases, with 14 bases between. From germline, CDR1 is MDHEN and CDR2 SYDVKM. The CDR3 runs 13 residues. The CDR3: CASSSRVQGGYTF. CDR3 sequence (DNA): TGTGCCAGCAGTTCCAGGGTTCAAGGAGGCTACACCTTC.

The rearrangement joins TRBV28 to TRBJ1-4, with 7 bases matching TRBD1. In germline, CDR1 is MDHEN, CDR2 SYDVKM. The CDR3 sequence is 12 residues long. The CDR3 spells CGSARGAEKLFF. The CDR3, as DNA: TGTGGCTCCGCCAGGGGGGCTGAAAAACTGTTTTTT.